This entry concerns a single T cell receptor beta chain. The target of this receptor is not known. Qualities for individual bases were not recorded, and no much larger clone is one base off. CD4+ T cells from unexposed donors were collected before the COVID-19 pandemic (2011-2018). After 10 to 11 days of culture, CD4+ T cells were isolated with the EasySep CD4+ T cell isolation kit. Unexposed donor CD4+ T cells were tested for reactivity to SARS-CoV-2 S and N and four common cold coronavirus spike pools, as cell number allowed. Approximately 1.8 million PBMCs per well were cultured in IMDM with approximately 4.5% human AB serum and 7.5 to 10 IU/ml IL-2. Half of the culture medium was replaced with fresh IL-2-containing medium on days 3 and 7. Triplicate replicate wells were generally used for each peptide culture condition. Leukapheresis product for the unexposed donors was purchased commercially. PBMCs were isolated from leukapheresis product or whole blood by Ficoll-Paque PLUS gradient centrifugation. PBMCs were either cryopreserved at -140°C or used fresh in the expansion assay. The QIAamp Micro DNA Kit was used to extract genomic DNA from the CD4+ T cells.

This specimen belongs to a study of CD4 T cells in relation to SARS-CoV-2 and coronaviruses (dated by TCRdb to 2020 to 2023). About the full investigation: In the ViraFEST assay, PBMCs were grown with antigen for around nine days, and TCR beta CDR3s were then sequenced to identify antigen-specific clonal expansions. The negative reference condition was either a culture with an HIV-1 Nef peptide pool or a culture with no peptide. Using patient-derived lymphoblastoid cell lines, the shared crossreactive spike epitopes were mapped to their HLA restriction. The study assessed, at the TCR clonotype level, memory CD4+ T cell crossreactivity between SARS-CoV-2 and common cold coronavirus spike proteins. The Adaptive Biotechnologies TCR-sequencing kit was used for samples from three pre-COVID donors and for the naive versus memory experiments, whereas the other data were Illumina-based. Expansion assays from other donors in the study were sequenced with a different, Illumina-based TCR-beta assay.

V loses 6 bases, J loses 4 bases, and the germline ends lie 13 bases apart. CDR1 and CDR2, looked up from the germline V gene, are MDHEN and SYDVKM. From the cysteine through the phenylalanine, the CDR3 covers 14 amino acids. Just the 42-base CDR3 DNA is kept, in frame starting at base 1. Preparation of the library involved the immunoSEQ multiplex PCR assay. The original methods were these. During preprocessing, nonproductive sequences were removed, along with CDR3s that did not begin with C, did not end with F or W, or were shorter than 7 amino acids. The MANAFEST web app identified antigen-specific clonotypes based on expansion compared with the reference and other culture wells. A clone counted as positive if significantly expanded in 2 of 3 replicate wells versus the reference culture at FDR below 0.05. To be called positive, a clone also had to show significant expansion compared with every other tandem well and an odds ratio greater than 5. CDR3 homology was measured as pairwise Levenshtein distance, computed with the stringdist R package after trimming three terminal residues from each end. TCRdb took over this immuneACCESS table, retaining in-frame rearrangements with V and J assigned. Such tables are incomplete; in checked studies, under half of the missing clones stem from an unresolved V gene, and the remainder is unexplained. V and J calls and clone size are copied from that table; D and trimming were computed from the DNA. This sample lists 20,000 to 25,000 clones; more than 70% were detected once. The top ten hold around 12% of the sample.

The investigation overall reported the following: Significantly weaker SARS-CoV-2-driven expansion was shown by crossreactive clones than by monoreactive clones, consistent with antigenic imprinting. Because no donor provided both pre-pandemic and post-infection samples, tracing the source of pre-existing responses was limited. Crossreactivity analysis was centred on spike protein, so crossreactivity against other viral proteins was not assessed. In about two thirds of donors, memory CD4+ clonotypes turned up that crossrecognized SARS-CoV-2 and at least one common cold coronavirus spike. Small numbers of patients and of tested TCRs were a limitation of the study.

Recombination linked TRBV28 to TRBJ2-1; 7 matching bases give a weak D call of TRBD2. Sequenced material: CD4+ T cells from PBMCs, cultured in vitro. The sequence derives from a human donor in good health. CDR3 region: CASREGGEYNEQFF. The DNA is TGTGCCAGCAGAGAAGGGGGGGAATACAATGAGCAGTTCTTC.